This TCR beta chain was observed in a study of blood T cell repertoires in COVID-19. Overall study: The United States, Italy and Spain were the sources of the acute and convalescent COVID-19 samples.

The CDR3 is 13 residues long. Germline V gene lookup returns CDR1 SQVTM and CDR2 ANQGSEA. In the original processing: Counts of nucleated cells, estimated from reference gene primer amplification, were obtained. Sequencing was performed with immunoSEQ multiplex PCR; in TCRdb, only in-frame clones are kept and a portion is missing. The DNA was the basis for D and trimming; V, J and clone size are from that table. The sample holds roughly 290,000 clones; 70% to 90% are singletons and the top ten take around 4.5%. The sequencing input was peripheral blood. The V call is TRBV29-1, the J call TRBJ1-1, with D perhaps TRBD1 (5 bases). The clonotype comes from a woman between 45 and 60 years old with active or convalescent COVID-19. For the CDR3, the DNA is TGCAGTCAATCGGCAGGGTTTAACACTGAAGCTTTCTTT. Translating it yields CSQSAGFNTEAFF. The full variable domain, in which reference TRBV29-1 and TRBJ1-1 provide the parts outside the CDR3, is SAVISQKPSRDICQRGTSLTIQCQVDSQVTMMFWYRQQPGQSLTLIATANQGSEATYESGFVIDKFPISRPNLTFSTLTVSNMSPEDSSIYLCSQSAGFNTEAFFGQGTRLTVV.